The present T cell receptor beta chain was sequenced within a study of human T cells and chemical hapten exposure. A word on this clonotype: The antigen is undetermined.

Notes on the study in general: The immune response of these alopecia patients might not match healthy individuals'.

Looked up from germline, CDR1 is LGHNA and CDR2 is YNFKEQ. V lost 2 bases to trimming and J lost 6 bases; unmatched junction nucleotides: 11. This CDR3 is 16 amino acids long. Using its own MiXCR run on the RACE reads, TCRdb lists one record per CDR3 protein. The table has around 110,000 distinct CDR3 sequences, about 12% seen once; the top ten hold approximately 1.5%. The time point denotes: patch test 1, 2 weeks after DPC sensitization. The treatment is: therapeutic diphenylcyclopropenone sensitization with weekly scalp DPC. The rearrangement links TRBV4-2 to TRBJ2-7; TRBD2 aligns across 9 bases. This sample comprised whole blood, obtained in connection with sensitization to the hapten diphenylcyclopropenone (DPC). This clonotype was sampled from a woman between 50 and 59 years old with alopecia areata. Some clones in this sample may be carry-over from other donors' samples. CDR3 loop: CASSQLSGGRAGEQYF. The CDR3, as DNA: TGTGCCAGCAGCCAACTTAGTGGCGGGAGGGCGGGCGAGCAGTACTTC.